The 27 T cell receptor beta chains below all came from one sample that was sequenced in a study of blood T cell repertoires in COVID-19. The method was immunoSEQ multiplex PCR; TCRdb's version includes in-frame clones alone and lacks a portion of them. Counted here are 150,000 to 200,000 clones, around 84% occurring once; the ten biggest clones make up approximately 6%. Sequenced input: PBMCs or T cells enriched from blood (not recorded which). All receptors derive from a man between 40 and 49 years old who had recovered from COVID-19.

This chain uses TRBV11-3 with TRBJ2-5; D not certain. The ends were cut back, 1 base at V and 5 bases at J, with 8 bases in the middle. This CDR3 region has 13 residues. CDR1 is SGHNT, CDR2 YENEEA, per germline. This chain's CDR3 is CASSLGIRETQYF. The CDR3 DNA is TGTGCCAGCAGCTTAGGTATTCGGGAGACCCAGTACTTC.

CDR3 sequence: CASSPPGGYTF. The CDR3 DNA is TGTGCCAGCAGTCCCCCGGGGGGCTACACCTTC. V is TRBV6-5 and J is TRBJ1-2; D gene ambiguous. The CDR3 runs to 11 residues. Germline lookup yields CDR1 MNHEY and CDR2 SVGAGI. Trimming stripped 5 bases from V and 8 bases from J, with 9 bases between.

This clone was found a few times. CDR3 nucleotides: TGTGCCAGCAGCTCGGGACAAACAACCGGGGAGCTGTTTTTT. Protein product: CASSSGQTTGELFF. The chain joins TRBV5-4 to TRBJ2-2, with D tentatively TRBD1 (6 bases). This CDR3 comprises 14 residues. V shed 3 bases and J shed 5 bases, with 11 bases lying between them. Germline lookup yields CDR1 SGHNT and CDR2 YYREEE (reference sequence).

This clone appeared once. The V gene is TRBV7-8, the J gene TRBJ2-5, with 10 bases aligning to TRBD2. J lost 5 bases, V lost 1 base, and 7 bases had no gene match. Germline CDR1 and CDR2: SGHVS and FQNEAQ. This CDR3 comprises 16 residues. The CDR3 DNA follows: TGTGCCAGCAGCTTAGGAGCGGGGGGGCTAGGGGAGACCCAGTACTTC. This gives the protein CASSLGAGGLGETQYF.

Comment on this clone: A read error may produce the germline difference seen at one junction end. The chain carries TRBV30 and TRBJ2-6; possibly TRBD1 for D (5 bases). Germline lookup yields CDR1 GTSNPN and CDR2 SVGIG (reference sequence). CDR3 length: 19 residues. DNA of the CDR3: TGTGCCTGGAGTAGGGCCCGGCTGGCTCTCCGCTCTGGGGCCAACGTCTTGACTTTC. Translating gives CAWSRARLALRSGANVLTF. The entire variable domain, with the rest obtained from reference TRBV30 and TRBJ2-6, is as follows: SQTIHQWPATLVQPVGSPLSLECTVEGTSNPNLYWYRQAAGRGLQLLFYSVGIGQISSEVPQNLSASRPQDRQFILSSKKLLLSDSGFYLCAWSRARLALRSGANVLTFGAGSRLTVL.

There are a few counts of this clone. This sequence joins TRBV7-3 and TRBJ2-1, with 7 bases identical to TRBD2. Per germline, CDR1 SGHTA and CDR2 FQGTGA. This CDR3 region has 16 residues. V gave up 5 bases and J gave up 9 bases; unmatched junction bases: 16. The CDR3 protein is CASSRTGTTQFSEQFF. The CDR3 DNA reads TGTGCCAGCAGCCGGACTGGGACTACCCAGTTCAGTGAGCAGTTCTTC.

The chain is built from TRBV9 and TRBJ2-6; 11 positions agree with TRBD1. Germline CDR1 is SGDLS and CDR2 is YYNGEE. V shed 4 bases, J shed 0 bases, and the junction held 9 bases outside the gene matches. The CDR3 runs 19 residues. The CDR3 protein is CASSPRTGGFGSGANVLTF. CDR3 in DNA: TGTGCCAGCAGCCCTAGGACAGGGGGCTTTGGCTCTGGGGCCAACGTCCTGACTTTC.

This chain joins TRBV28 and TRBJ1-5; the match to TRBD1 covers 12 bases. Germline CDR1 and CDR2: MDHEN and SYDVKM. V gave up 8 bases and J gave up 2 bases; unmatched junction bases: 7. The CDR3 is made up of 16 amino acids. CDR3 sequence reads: CASGTGGRVGNQPQHF. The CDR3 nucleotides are TGTGCCAGCGGGACAGGGGGCCGGGTAGGCAATCAGCCCCAGCATTTT.

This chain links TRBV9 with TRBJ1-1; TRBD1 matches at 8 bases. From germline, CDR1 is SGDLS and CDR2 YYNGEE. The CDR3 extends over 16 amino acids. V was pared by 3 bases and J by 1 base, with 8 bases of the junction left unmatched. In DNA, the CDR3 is TGTGCCAGCAGCGCAAAGACCGGGACAGGGAACACTGAAGCTTTCTTT. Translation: CASSAKTGTGNTEAFF. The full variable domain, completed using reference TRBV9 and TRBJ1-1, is DSGVTQTPKHLITATGQRVTLRCSPRSGDLSVYWYQQSLDQGLQFLIQYYNGEERAKGNILERFSAQQFPDLHSELNLSSLELGDSALYFCASSAKTGTGNTEAFFGQGTRLTVV.

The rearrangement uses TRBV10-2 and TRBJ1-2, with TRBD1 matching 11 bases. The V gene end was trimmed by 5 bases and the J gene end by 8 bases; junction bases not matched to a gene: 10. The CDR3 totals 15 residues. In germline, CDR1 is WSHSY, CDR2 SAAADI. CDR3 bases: TGCGCCAGCAGTTCCCCCGGACAGGGGGCAAGGGGCTACACCTTC. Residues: CASSSPGQGARGYTF.

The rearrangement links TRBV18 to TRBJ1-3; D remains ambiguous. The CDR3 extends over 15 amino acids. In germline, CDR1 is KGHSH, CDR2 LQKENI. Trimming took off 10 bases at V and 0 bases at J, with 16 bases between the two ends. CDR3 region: CATAKGSSSGNTIYF. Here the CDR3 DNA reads TGTGCCACGGCAAAAGGGAGCTCCTCTGGAAACACCATATATTTT.

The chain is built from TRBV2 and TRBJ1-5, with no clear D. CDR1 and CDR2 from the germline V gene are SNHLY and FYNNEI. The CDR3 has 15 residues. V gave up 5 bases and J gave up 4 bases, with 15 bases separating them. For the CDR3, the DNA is TGTGCCAGCAGTAGGTCAGATACTATTAATCAGCCCCAGCATTTT. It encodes CASSRSDTINQPQHF.

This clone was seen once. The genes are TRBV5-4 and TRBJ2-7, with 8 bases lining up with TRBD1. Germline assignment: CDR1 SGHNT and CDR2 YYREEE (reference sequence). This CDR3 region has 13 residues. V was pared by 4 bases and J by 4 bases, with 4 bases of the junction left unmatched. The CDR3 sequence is CASSPGQDYEQYV. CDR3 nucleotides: TGTGCCAGCAGCCCGGGACAGGATTACGAGCAGTACGTC.

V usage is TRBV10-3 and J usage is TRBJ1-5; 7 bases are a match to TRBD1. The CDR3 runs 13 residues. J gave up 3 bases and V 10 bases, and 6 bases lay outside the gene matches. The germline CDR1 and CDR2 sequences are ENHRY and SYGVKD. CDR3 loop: CATSDRTNQPQHF. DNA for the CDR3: TGTGCCACCTCGGACAGGACCAATCAGCCCCAGCATTTT.

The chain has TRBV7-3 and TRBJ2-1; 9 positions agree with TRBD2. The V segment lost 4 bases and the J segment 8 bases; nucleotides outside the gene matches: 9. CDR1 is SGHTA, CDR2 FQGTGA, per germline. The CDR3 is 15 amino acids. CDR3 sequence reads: CASSYRGGAFDEQFF. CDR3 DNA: TGTGCCAGCAGCTACCGCGGGGGGGCCTTCGATGAGCAGTTCTTC.

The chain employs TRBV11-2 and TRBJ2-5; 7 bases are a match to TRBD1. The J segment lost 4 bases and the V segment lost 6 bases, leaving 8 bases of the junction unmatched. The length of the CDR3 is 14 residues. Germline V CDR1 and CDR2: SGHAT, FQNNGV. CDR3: CASRSTGEGETQYF. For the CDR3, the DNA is TGTGCCAGCAGGTCAACAGGGGAAGGAGAGACCCAGTACTTC.

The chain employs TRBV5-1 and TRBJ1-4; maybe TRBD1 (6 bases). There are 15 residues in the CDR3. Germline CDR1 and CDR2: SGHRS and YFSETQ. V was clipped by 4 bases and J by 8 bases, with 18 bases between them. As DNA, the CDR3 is TGCGCCAGCAGCGTACAGGGTGCCCCAGCCGAAAAACTGTTTTTT. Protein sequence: CASSVQGAPAEKLFF.

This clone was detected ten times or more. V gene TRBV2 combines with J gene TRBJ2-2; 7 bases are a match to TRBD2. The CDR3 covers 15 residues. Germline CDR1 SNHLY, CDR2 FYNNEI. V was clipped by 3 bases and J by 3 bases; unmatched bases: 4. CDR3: CASSDEGGYTGELFF. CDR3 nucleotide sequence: TGTGCCAGCAGTGATGAGGGAGGGTACACCGGGGAGCTGTTTTTT.

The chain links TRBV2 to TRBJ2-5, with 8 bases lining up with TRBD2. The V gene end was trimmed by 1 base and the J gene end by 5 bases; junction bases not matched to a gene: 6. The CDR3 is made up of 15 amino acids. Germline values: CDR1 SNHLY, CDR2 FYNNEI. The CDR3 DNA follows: TGTGCCAGCAGTGAAGGAATAGCGGGGAGGGAGACCCAGTACTTC. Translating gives CASSEGIAGRETQYF.

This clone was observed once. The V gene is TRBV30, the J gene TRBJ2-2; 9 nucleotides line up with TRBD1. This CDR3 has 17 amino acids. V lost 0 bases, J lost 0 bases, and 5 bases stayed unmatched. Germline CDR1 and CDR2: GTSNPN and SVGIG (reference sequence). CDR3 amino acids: CAWSVTRTGANTGELFF. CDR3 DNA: TGTGCCTGGAGTGTAACTCGGACAGGGGCGAACACCGGGGAGCTGTTTTTT.

The CDR3 loop is CASSLAPGEQFF. The CDR3 DNA reads TGCGCCAGCAGCTTGGCTCCGGGAGAGCAGTTCTTC. This rearrangement joins TRBV5-1 to TRBJ2-1; a weak D match, TRBD2 (5 bases). The CDR3 totals 12 residues. Germline V lookup: CDR1 SGHRS, CDR2 YFSETQ. V lost 0 bases, J lost 10 bases, and 8 bases lay in between.

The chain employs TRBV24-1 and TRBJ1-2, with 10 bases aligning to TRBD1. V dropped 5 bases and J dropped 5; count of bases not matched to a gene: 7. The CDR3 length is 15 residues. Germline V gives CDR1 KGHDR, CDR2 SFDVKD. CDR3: CATSGWEGQGYGYTF. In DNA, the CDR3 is TGTGCCACCAGTGGATGGGAGGGACAGGGGTATGGCTACACCTTC.

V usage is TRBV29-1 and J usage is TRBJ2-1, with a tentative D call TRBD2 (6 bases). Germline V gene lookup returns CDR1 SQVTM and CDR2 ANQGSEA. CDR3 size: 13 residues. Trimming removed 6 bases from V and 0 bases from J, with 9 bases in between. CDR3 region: CSVLGGSYNEQFF. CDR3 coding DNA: TGCAGCGTGTTGGGGGGCTCCTACAATGAGCAGTTCTTC.

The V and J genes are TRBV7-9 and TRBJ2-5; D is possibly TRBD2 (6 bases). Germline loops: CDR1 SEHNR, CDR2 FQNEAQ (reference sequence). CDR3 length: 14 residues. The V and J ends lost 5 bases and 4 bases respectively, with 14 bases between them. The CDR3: CASSLGLPTETQYF. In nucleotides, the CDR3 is TGTGCCAGCAGCCTCGGACTACCTACAGAGACCCAGTACTTC.

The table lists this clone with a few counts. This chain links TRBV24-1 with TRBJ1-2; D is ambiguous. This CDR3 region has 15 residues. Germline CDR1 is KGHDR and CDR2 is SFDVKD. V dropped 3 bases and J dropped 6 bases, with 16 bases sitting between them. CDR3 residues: CATSDPGKEAHGYTF. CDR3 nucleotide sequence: TGTGCCACCAGTGATCCGGGGAAAGAGGCCCATGGCTACACCTTC.

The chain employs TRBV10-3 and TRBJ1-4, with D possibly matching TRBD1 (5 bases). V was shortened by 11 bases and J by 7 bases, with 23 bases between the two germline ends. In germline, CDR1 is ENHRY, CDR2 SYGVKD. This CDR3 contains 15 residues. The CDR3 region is CASTFEGEEGEKLFF. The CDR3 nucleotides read TGTGCCTCCACCTTTGAAGGGGAGGAGGGTGAAAAACTGTTTTTT.

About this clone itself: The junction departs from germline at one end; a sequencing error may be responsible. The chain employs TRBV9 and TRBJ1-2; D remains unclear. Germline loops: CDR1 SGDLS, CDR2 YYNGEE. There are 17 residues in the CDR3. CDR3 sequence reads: CASSVAGRGEGDYGYTF. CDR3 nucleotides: TGTGCCAGCAGCGTAGCGGGCCGGGGAGAGGGTGACTACGGCTACACCTTC.